The 4 T cell receptor beta chains in this list originate from one sample, sequenced in a study of identical twins. TCRdb re-derived calls from the 5' RACE reads in MiXCR, one entry per CDR3 protein. This table has hundreds of thousands of distinct CDR3 sequences, around 6.1% appearing once. The specimen was naive T cells sorted from blood. These receptors were obtained from a man younger than 35 in good health.

The chain joins TRBV5-1 to TRBJ1-1; D unresolved. In germline, CDR1 is SGHRS, CDR2 YFSETQ. The CDR3 runs 14 residues. V was pared by 0 bases and J by 4 bases, with 10 bases between. This CDR3 is CASSLDSRGTEAFF. In nucleotides, the CDR3 is TGCGCCAGCAGCTTGGACAGCCGCGGCACTGAAGCTTTCTTT.

At least ten counts were recorded for this clonotype. The chain is built from TRBV27 and TRBJ1-4; perhaps TRBD1 as D (5 bases). Trimming shortened V by 3 bases and J by 4 bases, and 12 bases separated the two germline ends. The CDR3 is made up of 15 amino acids. Germline V gives CDR1 MNHEY, CDR2 SMNVEV (reference sequence). CDR3 bases: TGTGCCAGCAGTTTGGTGCGGGGCCGTAATGAAAAACTGTTTTTT. It codes for CASSLVRGRNEKLFF.

This clonotype was picked up many times. V and J are TRBV12-3 or TRBV12-4 and TRBJ2-7; 11 nucleotides agree with TRBD2. V shed 6 bases, J shed 2 bases, and the junction held 9 bases outside the gene matches. The CDR3 is 16 amino acids. The CDR3 sequence is CASRSPGTSGPYEQYF. CDR3 DNA sequence: TGTGCCAGCAGATCCCCCGGGACTAGCGGACCCTACGAGCAGTACTTC.

This clonotype occurred once. The chain carries TRBV5-5 and TRBJ2-1; D perhaps matches TRBD2 (6 bases). The CDR3 length is 15 residues. Trimming removed 4 bases at V and 8 bases at J, with 19 bases between. The germline gives CDR1 SGHKS, CDR2 YYEKEE (reference sequence). CDR3 sequence (DNA): TGTGCCAGCAGCCCAAATGGAGGAGGGCTCTATGAGCAGTTCTTC. This sequence encodes CASSPNGGGLYEQFF.